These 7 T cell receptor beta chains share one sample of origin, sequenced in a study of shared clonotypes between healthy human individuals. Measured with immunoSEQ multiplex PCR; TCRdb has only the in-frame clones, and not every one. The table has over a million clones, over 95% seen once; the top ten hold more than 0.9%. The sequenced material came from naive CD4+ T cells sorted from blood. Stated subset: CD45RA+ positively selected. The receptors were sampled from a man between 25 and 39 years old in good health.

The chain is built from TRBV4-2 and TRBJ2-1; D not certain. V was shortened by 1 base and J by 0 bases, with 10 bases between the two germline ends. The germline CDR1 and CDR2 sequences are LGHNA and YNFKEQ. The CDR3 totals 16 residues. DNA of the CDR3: TGTGCCAGCAGCCAAGTTCCTACGAGCTCCTACAATGAGCAGTTCTTC. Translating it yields CASSQVPTSSYNEQFF.

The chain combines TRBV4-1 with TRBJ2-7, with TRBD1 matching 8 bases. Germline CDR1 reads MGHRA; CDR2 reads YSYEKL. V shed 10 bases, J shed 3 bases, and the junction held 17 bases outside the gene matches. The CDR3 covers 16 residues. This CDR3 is CATSQPGRTGGYEQYF. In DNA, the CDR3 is TGCGCCACCTCCCAGCCCGGCAGAACAGGGGGCTACGAGCAGTACTTC.

The CDR3 coding sequence is TGCGCCAGCAGCGTCAAGATGAACACTGAAGCTTTCTTT. Translation: CASSVKMNTEAFF. This chain uses TRBV5-1 with TRBJ1-1; D unresolved. V was cut by 4 bases and J by 0 bases, with 7 bases left in between. Germline V gives CDR1 SGHRS, CDR2 YFSETQ. The CDR3 spans 13 residues.

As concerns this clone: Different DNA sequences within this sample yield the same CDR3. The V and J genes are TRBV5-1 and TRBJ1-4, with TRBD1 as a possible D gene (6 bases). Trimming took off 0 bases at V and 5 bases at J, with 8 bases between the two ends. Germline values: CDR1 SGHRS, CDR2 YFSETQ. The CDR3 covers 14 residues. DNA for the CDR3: TGCGCCAGCAGCTTGGGGACAGAAAATGAAAAACTGTTTTTT. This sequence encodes CASSLGTENEKLFF.

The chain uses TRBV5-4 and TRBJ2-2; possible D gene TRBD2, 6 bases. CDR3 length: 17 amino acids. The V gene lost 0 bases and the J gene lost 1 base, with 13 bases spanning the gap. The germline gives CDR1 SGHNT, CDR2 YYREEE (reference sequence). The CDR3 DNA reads TGTGCCAGCAGCTTGGTAGGCGGACTACTGAACACCGGGGAGCTGTTTTTT. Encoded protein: CASSLVGGLLNTGELFF.

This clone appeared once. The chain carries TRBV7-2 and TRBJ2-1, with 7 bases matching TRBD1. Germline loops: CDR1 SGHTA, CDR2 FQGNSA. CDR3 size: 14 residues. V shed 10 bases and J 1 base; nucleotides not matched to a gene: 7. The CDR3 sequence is CAKKGAGSYNEQFF. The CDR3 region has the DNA TGTGCCAAAAAGGGGGCCGGGTCCTACAATGAGCAGTTCTTC.

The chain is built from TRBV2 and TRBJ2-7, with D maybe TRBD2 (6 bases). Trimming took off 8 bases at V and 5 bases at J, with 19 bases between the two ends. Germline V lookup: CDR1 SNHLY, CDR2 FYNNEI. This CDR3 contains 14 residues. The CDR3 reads CASHGGSLPDEQYF. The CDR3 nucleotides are TGTGCCAGCCATGGAGGGAGCCTACCCGACGAGCAGTACTTC.